Shown below are 13 T cell receptor beta chains from a single sample sequenced in a study of blood T cell repertoires in COVID-19. Sequenced by immunoSEQ multiplex PCR; TCRdb stores in-frame clones only, minus some. The repertoire holds approximately 170,000 clones, with approximately 90% as singletons. Sequencing used peripheral blood. These receptors were obtained from a man between 18 and 29 years old with active or convalescent COVID-19.

V gene TRBV6-1 combines with J gene TRBJ1-6; D is perhaps TRBD1 (5 bases). Trimming shortened V by 3 bases and J by 9 bases, and 9 bases separated the two germline ends. Germline loops: CDR1 MNHNS, CDR2 SASEGT. The CDR3 covers 13 residues. The CDR3, as DNA: TGTGCCAGCAGTGACAGGGAAAGTTCACCCCTCCACTTT. It encodes CASSDRESSPLHF.

The gene calls are TRBV5-1 and TRBJ1-1, with D hard to call. The CDR3 contains 11 residues. Germline CDR1 and CDR2: SGHRS and YFSETQ. V lost 6 bases to trimming and J lost 4 bases, with 7 bases between them. The CDR3 here is CASIGGTEAFF. The CDR3 nucleotides are TGCGCCAGCATTGGCGGCACTGAAGCTTTCTTT.

The V gene is TRBV29-1, the J gene TRBJ2-7; 7 nucleotides line up with TRBD1. Germline V gives CDR1 SQVTM, CDR2 ANQGSEA. This CDR3 is built from 16 residues. The V and J ends lost 6 bases and 5 bases, in that order; junction bases with no gene match: 19. The CDR3 nucleotides read TGCAGCGTGGGACAGATCGGAGACACGAGGATCCACGAGCAGTACTTC. It codes for CSVGQIGDTRIHEQYF.

The V and J genes are TRBV5-1 and TRBJ2-5, with D possibly being TRBD2 (5 bases). The germline gives CDR1 SGHRS, CDR2 YFSETQ. The CDR3 loop spans 15 amino acids. The germline V and J ends were trimmed by 0 bases and 4 bases, with 13 bases remaining between them. CDR3 nucleotide sequence: TGCGCCAGCAGCTTGGACTCTCCCCGGGGAGAGACCCAGTACTTC. Translating it yields CASSLDSPRGETQYF.

In its sample, this clone was seen a few times. This chain links TRBV5-1 with TRBJ1-2; TRBD1 aligns across 9 bases. Germline V gives CDR1 SGHRS, CDR2 YFSETQ. CDR3 length: 15 residues. J gave up 8 bases and V 2 bases, and 10 bases lay outside the gene matches. The CDR3 sequence is CASSLAATGGEGYTF. DNA for the CDR3: TGCGCCAGCAGCTTAGCGGCAACAGGGGGCGAGGGCTACACCTTC.

The genes are TRBV7-2 and TRBJ1-1, with a possible D match to TRBD1 (5 bases). The CDR3 loop spans 13 amino acids. Between the trimmed V and J ends, which lost 6 bases and 9 bases, there was a span of 17 bases. Germline V gene lookup returns CDR1 SGHTA and CDR2 FQGNSA. This chain's CDR3 is CASRLLPQGKAFF. DNA of the CDR3: TGTGCCAGCAGGTTACTACCTCAGGGTAAAGCTTTCTTT.

This clone appeared once. The chain couples TRBV28 to TRBJ2-3; 7 nucleotides match TRBD1. V shed 6 bases and J 10 bases; nucleotides not matched to a gene: 4. The CDR3 extends over 11 amino acids. Germline CDR1 reads MDHEN; CDR2 reads SYDVKM. The CDR3 nucleotides read TGTGCCAGCAGCCCCGGACAGGCGCAGTATTTT. It codes for CASSPGQAQYF.

The CDR3 DNA is TGTGCCAGCAGTTACGACAGGGACTCCACAGATACGCAGTATTTT. It yields the protein CASSYDRDSTDTQYF. The genes are TRBV6-2 or TRBV6-3 and TRBJ2-3, with D possibly TRBD1 on 7 matching bases. Trimming took off 2 bases at V and 2 bases at J, with 11 bases between the two ends. Germline CDR1 MNHEY, CDR2 SVGEGT. The CDR3 is made up of 15 amino acids.

The rearrangement links TRBV6-5 to TRBJ1-2; TRBD1 matches 7 bases. Germline V gene sequence: CDR1 MNHEY, CDR2 SVGAGI. Germline trimming cut 5 bases from V and 4 bases from J; bases unmatched to any gene: 10. The CDR3 extends over 15 amino acids. The CDR3 here is CASSPPPGTVYGYTF. CDR3 nucleotides: TGTGCCAGCAGTCCGCCACCGGGGACAGTCTATGGCTACACCTTC.

The chain joins TRBV20-1 to TRBJ1-2; D is ambiguous. Germline values: CDR1 DFQATT, CDR2 SNEGSKA (reference sequence). V dropped 3 bases and J dropped 4 bases, with 12 bases sitting between them. The CDR3 has 13 residues. The CDR3 DNA sequence: TGCAGTGCTAGTGTGGCCAAAAGCTATGGCTACACCTTC. It specifies CSASVAKSYGYTF.

V is TRBV11-2 and J is TRBJ1-2; 7 positions agree with TRBD1. The CDR3 runs 15 residues. Germline CDR1 SGHAT, CDR2 FQNNGV. V was clipped by 5 bases and J by 2 bases; unmatched bases: 8. The CDR3 bases are TGTGCCAGCAGCCCATCAGGGGGACCCAACTATGGCTACACCTTC. This gives the protein CASSPSGGPNYGYTF.

The chain couples TRBV2 to TRBJ1-1, with 9 positions matching TRBD1. The junction had 11 bases not matched to a gene; V was cut back by 2 bases and J by 1 base. Germline V gene sequence: CDR1 SNHLY, CDR2 FYNNEI. There are 18 residues in the CDR3. In DNA form, the CDR3 reads TGTGCCAGCAGTGAACGGGGCAACAGGGGGCCTGGGAACACTGAAGCTTTCTTT. It yields the protein CASSERGNRGPGNTEAFF.

This clone was picked up a small number of times. J is TRBJ1-6 and V is TRBV7-2, with D perhaps TRBD1 (6 bases). CDR3 length equals 16 residues. V gave up 1 base and J gave up 7 bases, with 14 bases separating them. From germline, CDR1 is SGHTA and CDR2 FQGNSA. CDR3 bases: TGTGCCAGCAGCTTAGGTTATCGGGGGGCAAATTCACCCCTCCACTTT. This codes for CASSLGYRGANSPLHF.